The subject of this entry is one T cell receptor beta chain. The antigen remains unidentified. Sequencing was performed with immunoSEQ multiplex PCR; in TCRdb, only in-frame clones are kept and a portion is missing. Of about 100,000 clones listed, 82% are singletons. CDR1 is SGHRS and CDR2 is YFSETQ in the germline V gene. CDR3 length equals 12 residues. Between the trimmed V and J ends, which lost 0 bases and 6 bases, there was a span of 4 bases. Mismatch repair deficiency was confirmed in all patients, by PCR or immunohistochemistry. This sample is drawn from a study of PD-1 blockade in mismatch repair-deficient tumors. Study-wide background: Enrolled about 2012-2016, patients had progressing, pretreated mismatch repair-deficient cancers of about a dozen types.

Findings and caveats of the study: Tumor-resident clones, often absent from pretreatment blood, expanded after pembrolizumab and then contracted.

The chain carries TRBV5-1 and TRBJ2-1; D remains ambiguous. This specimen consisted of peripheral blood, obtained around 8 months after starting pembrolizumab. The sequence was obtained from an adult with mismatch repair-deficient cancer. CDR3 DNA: TGCGCCAGCAGCTTGGAGCTCAATGAGCAGTTCTTC. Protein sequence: CASSLELNEQFF.